This T cell receptor beta chain was sequenced in a study of CD8 T cells in ankylosing spondylitis. V lost 3 bases and J lost 1; bases outside the gene matches: 2. The CDR3 consists of 14 residues. CDR1 is SGDLS and CDR2 is YYNGEE in the germline V gene. TCRdb reprocessed the 5' RACE reads via MiXCR and lists one record per CDR3 protein. The sample shows roughly 30,000 distinct CDR3 sequences, about 5.6% of them seen only once. Sample share makes this clonotype medium-sized. What it recognizes is unknown. Study-wide points: There was a TCR beta motif, made of several highly homologous variants, that appeared characteristic of ankylosing spondylitis blood.

This receptor was taken from a female donor with ankylosing spondylitis or in good health (not recorded which). The sample consisted of blood, either unsorted or a sorted T cell fraction (not recorded which). This chain links TRBV9 with TRBJ2-3; TRBD2 matches 7 bases. CDR3 sequence reads: CASSESGGTDTQYF. The DNA for the CDR3 is TGTGCCAGCAGCGAAAGCGGGGGCACAGATACGCAGTATTTT.